The rows below give T cell receptor beta chains drawn from one sample of a study of shared clonotypes between healthy human individuals. This table comes from immunoSEQ multiplex PCR, and its TCRdb copy is limited to in-frame clones, with some not included. The table includes about 2.4 million clones, 93% detected once. The sequenced sample consisted of naive CD4+ T cells from PBMCs. The source is a young man in good health. Some clones in this sample may be carry-over from other donors' samples. Each CDR3 is given with its conserved first and last residue. The D gene is left open where the match is weak. Not all rows give a size; the values are once, few, many and, for expanded clones, a class.

v_call	d_call	j_call	clone_size	cdr3_nt	cdr3_aa
TRBV21-1	-	TRBJ2-7	-	TGTGCCAGCAGCCCCCGGGACAAATCGTACGAGCAGTACTTC	CASSPRDKSYEQYF
TRBV5-1	TRBD2	TRBJ2-1	-	TGCGCCAGCAGCTTAGGTAGCGGGGTATACAATGAGCAGTTCTTC	CASSLGSGVYNEQFF
TRBV5-4	TRBD2	TRBJ2-1	-	TGTGCCAGCAGCCAGGGACTAGCGGGAGCAGGTGAGCAGTTCTTC	CASSQGLAGAGEQFF
TRBV27	TRBD2	TRBJ2-7	-	TGTGCCAGCCGCGGACTAGCCTACGAGCAGTACTTC	CASRGLAYEQYF
TRBV5-4	TRBD2	TRBJ2-3	-	TGTGCCAGCAGCTTGGGGACTAGCGGGAGAACAGATACGCAGTATTTT	CASSLGTSGRTDTQYF
TRBV7-3	-	TRBJ2-3	-	TGTGCCAGCAGCATGGACCCGGGGGCAGATACGCAGTATTTT	CASSMDPGADTQYF
TRBV11-2	TRBD1	TRBJ1-4	-	TGTGCCAGCAGCTTAGCCGGACAGGGGAATGAAAAACTGTTTTTT	CASSLAGQGNEKLFF
TRBV4-1	TRBD2	TRBJ2-7	-	TGCGCCAGCAGCCAAGACTATCCCGGGAGGGCCTACGAGCAGTACTTC	CASSQDYPGRAYEQYF
TRBV25-1	TRBD2	TRBJ2-1	-	TGTGCCAGCAGTGCTAGCGGGAGTCCGAATGAGCAGTTCTTC	CASSASGSPNEQFF
TRBV5-1	-	TRBJ1-2	-	TGCGCCAGCAGCTTGAACGCAGGGGACTATGGCTACACCTTC	CASSLNAGDYGYTF
TRBV10-3	-	TRBJ2-7	-	TGTGCCATCAGTGAGCCCACCAGGGCCCACTACGAGCAGTACTTC	CAISEPTRAHYEQYF
TRBV27	TRBD2	TRBJ2-1	-	TGTGCCAGCAGTACATTAGCGGGAAACTCCTACAATGAGCAGTTCTTC	CASSTLAGNSYNEQFF
TRBV7-2	-	TRBJ1-2	-	TGTGCCAGCAGCTTAGGAGGCCCTCAGATCTATGGCTACACCTTC	CASSLGGPQIYGYTF
TRBV15	-	TRBJ1-5	-	TGTGCCACCAGCGGCCGAGATCAGCCCCAGCATTTT	CATSGRDQPQHF
TRBV15	-	TRBJ1-2	once	TGTGCCACCAGCAGGGGGGGGGATGGCTACACCTTC	CATSRGGDGYTF
TRBV5-1	-	TRBJ1-2	-	TGCGCCAGCAGCTTTTTTCGGGGCTATGGCTACACCTTC	CASSFFRGYGYTF
TRBV5-5	-	TRBJ2-3	-	TGTGCCAGCAGCTTGTCCCCAGACTCTAGCACAGATACGCAGTATTTT	CASSLSPDSSTDTQYF
TRBV5-5	-	TRBJ2-5	-	TGTGCCAGCAGCACTCACCTACGGGGTCTAGGAGAGACCCAGTACTTC	CASSTHLRGLGETQYF
TRBV7-6	-	TRBJ1-2	-	TGTGCCAGCAGCCCCCAGACAGAGTCACTCTATGGCTACACCTTC	CASSPQTESLYGYTF
TRBV6-5	-	TRBJ1-2	-	TGTGCCAGCAGTTACGCTGGGGATCCTAACTATGGCTACACCTTC	CASSYAGDPNYGYTF
TRBV7-9	TRBD1	TRBJ1-4	-	TGTGCCAGCAGCGCAGGGGGGGCTAATGAAAAACTGTTTTTT	CASSAGGANEKLFF
TRBV6-1	-	TRBJ2-7	-	TGTGCCAGCAGTGGGAGGGGCAGGTACGAGCAGTACTTC	CASSGRGRYEQYF
TRBV6-9	-	TRBJ1-2	-	TGTGCCAGCAGTTATTCGGGCGCGGGTCGGGGCTTC	CASSYSGAGRGF
TRBV7-6	-	TRBJ1-4	-	TGTGCCAGCAGCCCGAGGGGGGCAACTAATGAAAAACTGTTTTTT	CASSPRGATNEKLFF
TRBV5-1	TRBD1	TRBJ1-6	-	TGCGCCAGCAGGCCGGGACAGCCAAATTCACCCCTCCACTTT	CASRPGQPNSPLHF
TRBV27	-	TRBJ1-1	-	TGTGCCAGCCAGGGAGTTGGAAACACTGAAGCTTTCTTT	CASQGVGNTEAFF
TRBV28	-	TRBJ2-7	-	TGTGCCAGCAGTTCCCCGGGACGCCTCTCCTACGAGCAGTACTTC	CASSSPGRLSYEQYF
TRBV5-4	-	TRBJ1-1	-	TGTGCCAGCAGCGATGCCAGAGGACAGATCAACACTGAAGCTTTCTTT	CASSDARGQINTEAFF
TRBV7-9	-	TRBJ2-7	once	TGTGCCAGCAGCTTAGTCGGGGACTTTCCACTCCCTTCCTACGAGCAGTACTTC	CASSLVGDFPLPSYEQYF
TRBV7-3	-	TRBJ2-1	-	TGTGCCAGCAGCGTACAACAAGGGGCAACCGAGCAGTTCTTC	CASSVQQGATEQFF
TRBV29-1	-	TRBJ2-3	-	TGCAGCGCCGCGGCGACCACAGATACGCAGTATTTT	CSAAATTDTQYF
TRBV5-1	TRBD1	TRBJ1-1	-	TGCGCCAGCAGCCGGGGACAGGGCGGAAACACTGAAGCTTTCTTT	CASSRGQGGNTEAFF
TRBV25-1	-	TRBJ2-3	-	TGTGCCAGCACCTATGGAGGGGGGAGTTCAGATACGCAGTATTTT	CASTYGGGSSDTQYF
TRBV18	-	TRBJ2-7	-	TGTGCCAGCTCACGGGGACAAGGCGAGCAGTACTTC	CASSRGQGEQYF
TRBV6-6	-	TRBJ1-5	few	TGTGCCAGCAGTTTCGGACTTGATCAGCCCCAGCATTTT	CASSFGLDQPQHF
TRBV2	TRBD2	TRBJ2-1	-	TGTGCCAGCAGAGCTACTAGCGGGAGGGCGTATGAGCAGTTCTTC	CASRATSGRAYEQFF
TRBV28	-	TRBJ2-2	-	TGTGCCGGAGGGGGGAACACCGGGGAGCTGTTTTTT	CAGGGNTGELFF
TRBV5-1	-	TRBJ2-7	-	TGCGCCAGCAGCACCGTGACTAGCTCCTACGAGCAGTACTTC	CASSTVTSSYEQYF
TRBV6-5	-	TRBJ2-1	-	TGTGCCAGCAGTGGAAGGACAGCAAACAATGAGCAGTTCTTC	CASSGRTANNEQFF
TRBV29-1	-	TRBJ2-7	-	TGCAGCGTTGGAGATGTCGAGCAGTACTTC	CSVGDVEQYF
TRBV11-2	-	TRBJ2-7	-	TGTGCCAGCAGCACATACAGGGAGAGTCGGGAGCAGTACTTC	CASSTYRESREQYF
TRBV12-5	TRBD2	TRBJ2-1	-	TGTGCTAGTGGTCCTAGCGGGGGGACCTACAATGAGCAGTTCTTC	CASGPSGGTYNEQFF
TRBV4-1	-	TRBJ1-4	-	TGCGCCAGCAGCCAAGGATCGGGAGGAACTAATGAAAAACTGTTTTTT	CASSQGSGGTNEKLFF
TRBV4-1	-	TRBJ2-4	-	TGCGCCAGCAGCCACTCATTCTCGGGGAAATCGTTTGCCAAAAACATTCAGTACTTC	CASSHSFSGKSFAKNIQYF
TRBV28	TRBD2	TRBJ2-7	-	TGTGCCAGCAGACAGATAGGGACTAGCGGGATGAACGAGCAGTACTTC	CASRQIGTSGMNEQYF
TRBV10-3	-	TRBJ2-5	-	TGTGCCATCAGTGAGGCATTGGCGAAGGAGACCCAGTACTTC	CAISEALAKETQYF
TRBV2	TRBD2	TRBJ2-7	-	TGTGCCAGCAGTGAACCCCTAGCGGGAGCCTACGAGCAGTACTTC	CASSEPLAGAYEQYF
TRBV5-4	TRBD1	TRBJ2-7	-	TGTGCCAGCAGCCAACAAGACAGGGGGAGATACGAGCAGTACTTC	CASSQQDRGRYEQYF
TRBV7-9	-	TRBJ1-1	-	TGTGCCAGCAGCTCCCAGCCGAACACTGAAGCTTTCTTT	CASSSQPNTEAFF
TRBV5-1	-	TRBJ1-1	-	TGCGCCAGCAGCTTGGCCGTCGCAGGGGCCACTGAAGCTTTCTTT	CASSLAVAGATEAFF
TRBV6-1	TRBD2	TRBJ2-1	once	TGTGCCAGCAGTTTTAGCGGGAGTATGGGTGAGCAGTTCTTC	CASSFSGSMGEQFF
TRBV28	-	TRBJ2-7	-	TGTGCCAGCACTCCCCCTGGACGGTGGGGCATGCCCTCCTACGAGCAGTACTTC	CASTPPGRWGMPSYEQYF